The following is a T cell receptor (beta chain) sequence with its context. The sample is drawn from a study of identical twins. The CDR3 has 15 amino acids. Germline trimming cut 3 bases from V and 1 base from J; bases unmatched to any gene: 7. CDR1 and CDR2 (germline): DFQATT, SNEGSKA (reference sequence). A single record per CDR3 protein comes from TCRdb applying MiXCR to the 5' RACE reads. The sample lists hundreds of thousands of distinct CDR3 sequences, around 6.1% seen once, with 1.5% to 2% in the top ten. The chain has TRBV20-1 and TRBJ2-7; TRBD2 aligns across 9 bases. The origin of this receptor is a man aged 18-30 years in good health. The sample consisted of naive T cells sorted from blood. CDR3 nucleotides: TGCAGTGCTAGGGATAGGGCGGGAGGGTCCTACGAGCAGTACTTC. Protein product: CSARDRAGGSYEQYF.